A single sample gave rise to the 9 T cell receptor beta chains below, sequenced in a study of shared clonotypes between healthy human individuals. The repertoire was sequenced with immunoSEQ multiplex PCR; TCRdb's copy has only in-frame clones and lacks some. The repertoire holds about 1.4 million clones, roughly 95% seen once, with 1.2% in the top ten. The sequenced material came from naive CD4+ T cells sorted from blood. Subset denoted: CD45RA+ positively selected. Receptors originate from a young man in good health.

V usage is TRBV4-2 and J usage is TRBJ2-3; perhaps TRBD2 as D (5 bases). V gave up 3 bases and J gave up 4 bases, with 26 bases separating them. This CDR3 is 19 amino acids long. The V gene's germline CDR1 is LGHNA and CDR2 YNFKEQ. CDR3 protein: CASSQDAPTEAPSADTQYF. CDR3 DNA: TGTGCCAGCAGCCAGGACGCTCCTACGGAGGCCCCTTCCGCAGATACGCAGTATTTT.

The chain carries TRBV7-6 and TRBJ2-7; TRBD2 agrees at 9 bases. V shed 4 bases and J 3 bases; nucleotides not matched to a gene: 4. CDR3 size: 14 residues. Looked up from germline, CDR1 is SGHVS and CDR2 is FNYEAQ. Here the CDR3 reads CASSSAGGGYEQYF. CDR3 bases: TGTGCCAGCAGCTCAGCGGGAGGTGGCTACGAGCAGTACTTC.

On this clone itself: This sample also contains other DNA sequences that code for the same CDR3. V and J are TRBV5-1 and TRBJ2-3; D gene ambiguous. The CDR3 sequence is 13 residues long. Between the trimmed V and J ends, which lost 4 bases and 2 bases, there was a span of 8 bases. Germline-derived CDR1 and CDR2 are SGHRS and YFSETQ. This CDR3 reads CASSLDNTDTQYF. The CDR3 nucleotides are TGCGCCAGCAGCCTAGACAACACAGATACGCAGTATTTT.

Regarding this clone: In the same sample, other DNA sequences code for this CDR3. The chain combines TRBV5-1 with TRBJ2-7; D might be TRBD2 (5 bases). The CDR3 contains 13 residues. The V gene lost 0 bases and the J gene lost 7 bases, with 11 bases spanning the gap. Germline CDR1 is SGHRS and CDR2 is YFSETQ. The CDR3 here is CASSLAEGGEQYF. CDR3 nucleotides: TGCGCCAGCAGCTTGGCCGAGGGTGGAGAGCAGTACTTC.

The rearrangement uses TRBV5-1 and TRBJ2-7; no clear D gene. The CDR3 sequence is 14 residues long. Between the trimmed V and J ends, which lost 4 bases and 0 bases, there was a span of 11 bases. From germline, CDR1 is SGHRS and CDR2 YFSETQ. CDR3 in amino acids: CASSKDPSSYEQYF. The CDR3, as DNA: TGCGCCAGCAGCAAGGACCCTAGCTCCTACGAGCAGTACTTC.

The chain carries TRBV18 and TRBJ2-5; possibly TRBD2 for D (6 bases). V lost 3 bases to trimming and J lost 5 bases, with 16 bases between them. The CDR3 extends over 15 amino acids. Germline V gene sequence: CDR1 KGHSH, CDR2 LQKENI. The CDR3 DNA sequence: TGTGCCAGCTCACCGGCCCCGACCGGAGGGGAGACCCAGTACTTC. It is translated as CASSPAPTGGETQYF.

This clone was counted a few times. This chain joins TRBV7-8 and TRBJ2-2, with a weak D call TRBD2 (5 bases). Germline V gene sequence: CDR1 SGHVS, CDR2 FQNEAQ. The CDR3 sequence is 16 residues long. With 4 bases removed from V and 0 bases from J, the gap between germline ends came to 12 bases. CDR3 amino acids: CASSSLSVPNTGELFF. The CDR3 DNA reads TGTGCCAGCAGCTCCCTTAGCGTGCCGAACACCGGGGAGCTGTTTTTT.

V usage is TRBV6-6 and J usage is TRBJ1-5; D unresolved. Germline assignment: CDR1 MNHNY and CDR2 SVGAGI (reference sequence). This CDR3 has 15 amino acids. With 7 bases removed from V and 4 bases from J, the gap between germline ends came to 17 bases. CDR3 loop: CASTKGSGSNQPQHF. The CDR3 DNA is TGTGCCAGCACCAAAGGGTCTGGGAGTAATCAGCCCCAGCATTTT.

The rearrangement links TRBV5-1 to TRBJ2-2, with 11 positions matching TRBD2. With 3 bases clipped from V and 1 base from J, the junction kept 8 bases outside the gene matches. Germline V gives CDR1 SGHRS, CDR2 YFSETQ. This CDR3 comprises 18 residues. In DNA form, the CDR3 reads TGCGCCAGCAGCTCGAAATTAACTAGCGGGAGGAACACCGGGGAGCTGTTTTTT. Translating gives CASSSKLTSGRNTGELFF.